Each of the 24 T cell receptor beta chains below was sequenced from the same sample in a study of regulatory T cells in long-lasting Graves disease. Construction of the TCR beta libraries employed iRepertoire HTBI primers in conjunction with Arm-PCR of CDR3 regions. TCRdb used MiXCR to reprocess the multiplex PCR reads, holding one entry per CDR3 protein. The data show 620,000 or so distinct CDR3 sequences, roughly 15% seen once. Time point indicated: newly diagnosed GD, antithyroid drugs for less than 3 months. PBMC-derived RNA was used for the TCR library. These same data were also listed under a study on T cells in Graves' hyperthyroidism and ophthalmopathy.

Sample: peripheral blood mononuclear cells (PBMCs), taken at new diagnosis, from a patient treated with antithyroid drugs. The receptors derive from a woman aged 30 to 39 with Graves disease.

This clonotype was seen ten or more times. V gene TRBV27 combines with J gene TRBJ1-2; 7 nucleotides line up with TRBD1. Germline CDR1 and CDR2: MNHEY and SMNVEV (reference sequence). Losses at the gene ends were 5 bases for V and 7 bases for J; bases not matched to a gene: 13. CDR3 length: 15 residues. CDR3 residues: CASSPNMGGGSGYTF. CDR3 DNA: TGTGCCAGCAGTCCCAACATGGGAGGGGGCTCTGGCTACACCTTC.

This clonotype was seen only a few times. The CDR3 loop reads CSVTGRESSYEQYF. The CDR3 bases are TGCAGCGTCACGGGCAGGGAAAGCTCCTACGAGCAGTACTTC. The genes are TRBV29-1 and TRBJ2-7, with D perhaps matching TRBD1 (5 bases). Germline V gene data show CDR1 as SQVTM and CDR2 as ANQGSEA. Trimming took 6 bases from V and 0 from J, leaving 15 bases between them. This CDR3 contains 14 residues.

This clonotype was found many times. This chain links TRBV28 with TRBJ2-5, with D maybe TRBD1 (6 bases). Germline CDR1 and CDR2: MDHEN and SYDVKM. V was pared by 5 bases and J by 1 base, with 11 bases between. This CDR3 spans 14 amino acids. The CDR3 DNA is TGTGCCAGCAGTACTGGACAGTCCCAAGAGACCCAGTACTTC. Amino acids: CASSTGQSQETQYF.

This clonotype was seen a few times. A much larger clone lies one base from this, so it may be a read error. The V call is TRBV29-1, the J call TRBJ2-3; D may be TRBD2 (5 bases). The CDR3 contains 12 residues. CDR1 is SQVTM, CDR2 ANQGSEA, per germline. CDR3 in amino acids: CSVLGSADAQYF. CDR3 sequence (DNA): TGCAGCGTTTTAGGGAGCGCAGATGCGCAGTATTTT.

As for this clonotype: A much larger clone is a single base away; this may be a read error. V gene TRBV3-1 combines with J gene TRBJ1-5; the match to TRBD1 covers 12 bases. The V gene end was trimmed by 6 bases and the J gene end by 6 bases; junction bases not matched to a gene: 12. This CDR3 has 17 residues. The germline V gene encodes CDR1 LGHDT and CDR2 YNNKEL (reference sequence). CDR3 sequence reads: CASSYTGTGGVAQPQHF. As DNA, the CDR3 is TGTGCCAGCAGTTACACCGGGACAGGGGGCGTTGCTCAGCCCCAGCATTTT.

As for this clonotype: A much larger clone differs by one base, so this may be a read error. This rearrangement joins TRBV12-3 or TRBV12-4 to TRBJ2-2; TRBD2 is a possible D gene (6 bases). The CDR3 sequence is 14 residues long. For the CDR3, the DNA is TGTGCCAGCAGTCTAGCGATGCTGAGCGGGGAGCTGTTTTTT. It is translated as CASSLAMLSGELFF.

Ten or more counts support this clonotype. The chain links TRBV28 to TRBJ2-1; perhaps D is TRBD1 or TRBD2 (5 bases each). Germline CDR1 reads MDHEN; CDR2 reads SYDVKM. V gave up 0 bases and J gave up 10 bases, with 7 bases separating them. There are 12 residues in the CDR3. As DNA, the CDR3 is TGTGCCAGCAGTTTATGGGGGACCGAGCAGTTCTTC. Translating it yields CASSLWGTEQFF.

This clonotype appeared many times. The chain is built from TRBV3-1 and TRBJ2-1, with 11 bases lining up with TRBD1. This CDR3 has 15 amino acids. Per the germline V gene, CDR1 is LGHDT and CDR2 is YNNKEL (reference sequence). V trimming: 6 bases; J trimming: 6 bases; junction bases outside the gene matches: 7. CDR3 loop: CASSPRTGGPNEQFF. The CDR3 coding sequence is TGTGCCAGCAGTCCTAGGACAGGGGGCCCCAATGAGCAGTTCTTC.

The table lists this clonotype with many counts. The chain couples TRBV28 to TRBJ1-1; unclear D gene. The V gene lost 6 bases and the J gene lost 7 bases, with 21 bases spanning the gap. CDR3 length: 15 amino acids. CDR1 is MDHEN, CDR2 SYDVKM, per germline. DNA of the CDR3: TGTGCCAGCAGCCCTAGGACGGCCGGAACTGATGAAGCTTTCTTT. This translates into CASSPRTAGTDEAFF.

This clonotype was picked up many times. The rearrangement uses TRBV7-9 and TRBJ1-1; D unresolved. Trimming took 3 bases from V and 11 from J, leaving 13 bases between them. Germline values: CDR1 SEHNR, CDR2 FQNEAQ (reference sequence). The CDR3 is made up of 12 amino acids. CDR3: CASSLQELWAFF. CDR3 coding DNA: TGTGCCAGCAGCTTGCAGGAGTTATGGGCTTTCTTT.

This clonotype has ten or more counts. The rearrangement uses TRBV30 and TRBJ1-1, with no clear D. This CDR3 contains 14 residues. Trimming pared 2 bases from V and 0 bases from J, leaving 10 bases between. Germline lookup yields CDR1 GTSNPN and CDR2 SVGIG (reference sequence). Written as DNA, the CDR3 is TGTGCCTGGAGTCGGGAGGTCTTGAACACTGAAGCTTTCTTT. It translates to CAWSREVLNTEAFF.

The V gene is TRBV10-2, the J gene TRBJ2-1, with 10 bases lining up with TRBD2. V trimming: 7 bases; J trimming: 7 bases; junction bases outside the gene matches: 4. Germline assignment: CDR1 WSHSY and CDR2 SAAADI. The CDR3 length is 13 residues. For the CDR3, the DNA is TGCGCCAGCAAGCTAGCGGGAGCTAATGAGCAGTTCTTC. It specifies CASKLAGANEQFF.

This clonotype was observed many times. V usage is TRBV10-3 and J usage is TRBJ2-5; 15 bases agree with TRBD2. The CDR3 extends over 16 amino acids. Germline CDR1 and CDR2: ENHRY and SYGVKD. With 2 bases clipped from V and 2 bases from J, the junction kept 0 bases outside the gene matches. The chain's CDR3 is CAISEGLAGGQETQYF. The CDR3 nucleotides read TGTGCCATCAGTGAGGGACTAGCGGGAGGGCAAGAGACCCAGTACTTC.

The J gene is TRBJ2-2, the V gene TRBV5-5, with unresolved D. Trimming shortened V by 0 bases and J by 4 bases, and 13 bases separated the two germline ends. Looked up from germline, CDR1 is SGHKS and CDR2 is YYEKEE (reference sequence). This CDR3 comprises 16 residues. CDR3 protein: CASSLDPYPVTGELFF. The CDR3 bases are TGTGCCAGCAGCTTGGACCCCTACCCGGTCACCGGGGAGCTGTTTTTT.

The table lists this clonotype with a few counts. The chain couples TRBV7-9 to TRBJ2-3; 12 bases align to TRBD1. This CDR3 comprises 15 residues. Germline V gene sequence: CDR1 SEHNR, CDR2 FQNEAQ (reference sequence). Trimming took 5 bases from V and 4 from J; bases not matched to a gene: 4. The CDR3 region is CASSRDRGRADTQYF. For the CDR3, the DNA is TGTGCCAGCAGCCGGGACAGGGGGCGAGCAGATACGCAGTATTTT.

This clonotype showed up many times. The rearrangement links TRBV7-2 to TRBJ2-1; 9 bases are a match to TRBD2. Germline CDR1 is SGHTA and CDR2 is FQGNSA. The CDR3 loop spans 15 amino acids. V lost 4 bases, J lost 8 bases, and 9 bases stayed unmatched. The CDR3 sequence is CASSSEAGGPYEQFF. CDR3 sequence (DNA): TGTGCCAGCAGCTCTGAGGCGGGAGGGCCCTATGAGCAGTTCTTC.

The V gene is TRBV13, the J gene TRBJ2-3; 8 bases are a match to TRBD1. The ends lost 4 bases at V and 2 bases at J; junction bases unmatched: 11. The germline V gene has CDR1 PRHDT and CDR2 FYEKMQ (reference sequence). CDR3 length equals 17 residues. The CDR3 nucleotides are TGTGCCAGCAGCTCGTACAGGGGGGAAGGGGACACAGATACGCAGTATTTT. Protein sequence: CASSSYRGEGDTDTQYF.

The V gene is TRBV18, the J gene TRBJ2-1; TRBD1 might be the D (5 bases). CDR3 length: 15 residues. CDR1 is KGHSH and CDR2 is LQKENI in the germline V gene. Trimming pared 3 bases from V and 0 bases from J, leaving 9 bases between. The CDR3, as DNA: TGTGCCAGCTCACCTTTTGACAGCTCCTACAATGAGCAGTTCTTC. Its translation: CASSPFDSSYNEQFF.

This clonotype was seen at least ten times. The chain is built from TRBV28 and TRBJ2-7; possible D gene TRBD2, 5 bases. Trimming removed 9 bases from V and 4 bases from J, with 16 bases in between. In germline, CDR1 is MDHEN, CDR2 SYDVKM. The CDR3 spans 13 residues. Here the CDR3 reads CASTAGYKYEQYF. CDR3 DNA sequence: TGTGCCAGTACCGCGGGTTATAAGTACGAGCAGTACTTC.

The V and J genes are TRBV27 and TRBJ2-7; tentative D call: TRBD2 (5 bases). The V and J ends lost 8 bases and 11 bases respectively, with 19 bases between them. Per the germline V gene, CDR1 is MNHEY and CDR2 is SMNVEV (reference sequence). The CDR3 loop spans 12 amino acids. CDR3 loop: CASGVPRGGEYF. Here the CDR3 DNA reads TGTGCCAGCGGGGTCCCCCGGGGTGGGGAGTACTTC.

This clonotype was observed a handful of times. The genes are TRBV15 and TRBJ1-5; weak D call: TRBD1 (5 bases). Germline values: CDR1 LNHNV, CDR2 YYDKDF (reference sequence). The CDR3 runs to 17 residues. V dropped 0 bases and J dropped 5 bases, with 17 bases sitting between them. This CDR3 reads CATSRDRGGEFYQPQHF. In nucleotides, the CDR3 is TGTGCCACCAGCAGAGACCGTGGAGGGGAGTTTTATCAGCCCCAGCATTTT.

CDR3 region: CASNPTSGSVTDTQYF. CDR3 DNA: TGTGCCAGCAACCCAACTAGCGGGAGTGTCACAGATACGCAGTATTTT. This chain joins TRBV25-1 and TRBJ2-3, with TRBD2 matching over 11 bases. The germline CDR1 and CDR2 sequences are MGHDK and SYGVNS. V lost 7 bases, J lost 2 bases, and 8 bases stayed unmatched. This CDR3 spans 16 amino acids.

The rearrangement uses TRBV5-8 and TRBJ2-5; 8 bases are a match to TRBD2. This CDR3 is built from 14 residues. From germline, CDR1 is SGHTS and CDR2 YDEGEE. The junction had 4 bases not matched to a gene; V was cut back by 2 bases and J by 4 bases. CDR3 loop: CASSLTLAGETQYF. CDR3 DNA: TGTGCCAGCAGCTTAACCCTAGCGGGAGAGACCCAGTACTTC.

This clonotype was recorded many times. V and J are TRBV5-1 and TRBJ2-1, with D perhaps matching TRBD2 (5 bases). The germline V gene encodes CDR1 SGHRS and CDR2 YFSETQ. The CDR3 extends over 17 amino acids. The V end was cut by 4 bases, the J end by 6 bases, with 23 bases between. In nucleotides, the CDR3 is TGCGCCAGCAGCCAGTCCGGGGAAAGACTCCTACGCAATGAGCAGTTCTTC. This translates into CASSQSGERLLRNEQFF.